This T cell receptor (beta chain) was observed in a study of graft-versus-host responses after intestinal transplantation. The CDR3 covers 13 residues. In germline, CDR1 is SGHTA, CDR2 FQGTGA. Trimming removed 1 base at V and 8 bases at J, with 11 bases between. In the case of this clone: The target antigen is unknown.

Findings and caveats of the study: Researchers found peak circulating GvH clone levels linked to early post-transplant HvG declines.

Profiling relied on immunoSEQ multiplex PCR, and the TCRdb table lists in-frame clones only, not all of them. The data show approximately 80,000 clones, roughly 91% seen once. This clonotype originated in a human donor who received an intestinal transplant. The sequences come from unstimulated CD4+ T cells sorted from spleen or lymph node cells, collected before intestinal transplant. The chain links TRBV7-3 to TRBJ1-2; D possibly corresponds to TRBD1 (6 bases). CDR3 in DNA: TGTGCCAGCAGCTTAAGACAGGATCAGGGCTACACCTTC. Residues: CASSLRQDQGYTF.